A single sample gave rise to the 21 T cell receptor beta chains below, sequenced in a study of blood T cell repertoires in COVID-19 (dated by TCRdb to between 2020 and 2021). The library came from the immunoSEQ multiplex PCR assay. TCRdb retrieved this table from immuneACCESS and kept in-frame rearrangements only. Not all clones are present; in checked studies, unresolved V genes account for under half, and no reason is known for the remainder. Here the sample has tens of thousands of clones; 93% occur a single time. The ten biggest clones cover about 0.9% of the sample. The specimen sequenced was peripheral blood. The origin of the receptors is a male donor with active COVID-19.

J is TRBJ2-1 and V is TRBV3-1 (or the pseudogene TRBV3-2), with 10 bases aligning to TRBD1. Germline V gene sequence: CDR1 LGHDT, CDR2 YNNKEL (reference sequence). This CDR3 contains 17 residues. The V segment lost 1 base and the J segment 2 bases; nucleotides outside the gene matches: 5. CDR3 amino acids: CASSQGTGQGAYNEQFF. The CDR3 DNA reads TGTGCCAGCAGCCAAGGAACCGGACAGGGGGCCTACAATGAGCAGTTCTTC.

The J gene is TRBJ2-2, the V gene TRBV6-2 or TRBV6-3; 11 bases are a match to TRBD2. The V and J ends lost 6 bases and 6 bases, in that order; junction bases with no gene match: 3. The CDR3 is made up of 14 amino acids. Germline CDR1 reads MNHEY; CDR2 reads SVGEGT. The CDR3 reads CASSPGLAAGELFF. The CDR3 region has the DNA TGTGCCAGCAGCCCGGGACTAGCGGCCGGGGAGCTGTTTTTT.

J is TRBJ2-1 and V is TRBV4-3, with 9 bases identical to TRBD2. The CDR3 consists of 15 residues. V shed 3 bases, J shed 6 bases, and the junction held 6 bases outside the gene matches. The germline V gene encodes CDR1 LGHNA and CDR2 YSLEER. The CDR3 sequence is CASSQLAGGINEQFF. Here the CDR3 DNA reads TGCGCCAGCAGCCAGCTCGCGGGGGGGATCAATGAGCAGTTCTTC.

The chain is built from TRBV30 and TRBJ2-4, with a tentative D call TRBD2 (6 bases). Germline V lookup: CDR1 GTSNPN, CDR2 SVGIG (reference sequence). This CDR3 is built from 15 residues. The ends were cut back, 4 bases at V and 0 bases at J, with 13 bases in the middle. CDR3 DNA: TGTGCCTGGAATGGGCGGGGACTAGCCAAAAACATTCAGTACTTC. Translating it yields CAWNGRGLAKNIQYF. Full variable domain (missing parts from reference TRBV30 and TRBJ2-4): SQTIHQWPATLVQPVGSPLSLECTVEGTSNPNLYWYRQAAGRGLQLLFYSVGIGQISSEVPQNLSASRPQDRQFILSSKKLLLSDSGFYLCAWNGRGLAKNIQYFGAGTRLSVL.

V usage is TRBV19 and J usage is TRBJ1-1, with 9 bases lining up with TRBD1. The CDR3 extends over 15 amino acids. Germline V gene lookup returns CDR1 LNHDA and CDR2 SQIVND (reference sequence). V lost 4 bases and J lost 4; bases outside the gene matches: 7. CDR3 region: CASSTRQGVITEAFF. CDR3 DNA: TGTGCCAGTAGTACTCGACAGGGGGTAATCACTGAAGCTTTCTTT.

V is TRBV6-1 and J is TRBJ2-7, with D perhaps TRBD2 (5 bases). The V gene lost 2 bases and the J gene lost 6 bases, with 14 bases spanning the gap. The CDR3 length is 14 residues. CDR1 is MNHNS, CDR2 SASEGT, per germline. The CDR3 nucleotides read TGTGCCAGCAGTGAACCCCATAAGCGGCTCGAGCAGTACTTC. This gives the protein CASSEPHKRLEQYF.

V gene TRBV6-2 or TRBV6-3 combines with J gene TRBJ1-2; 9 bases line up with TRBD1. The CDR3 length is 16 residues. The V and J ends lost 2 bases and 4 bases, in that order; junction bases with no gene match: 8. CDR1 MNHEY and CDR2 SVGEGT come from the germline V gene. CDR3: CASSYPGQGASYGYTF. DNA for the CDR3: TGTGCCAGCAGTTACCCGGGACAGGGAGCTTCCTATGGCTACACCTTC.

J is TRBJ1-1 and V is TRBV27; D call uncertain. There are 15 residues in the CDR3. The germline V gene has CDR1 MNHEY and CDR2 SMNVEV (reference sequence). Trimming left V 5 bases short and J 1 base short, with 14 bases between. Here the CDR3 reads CASSHGSISNTEAFF. CDR3 nucleotide sequence: TGTGCCAGCAGTCACGGGTCGATTTCGAACACTGAAGCTTTCTTT.

The chain has TRBV6-5 and TRBJ1-6; D might be TRBD1 (5 bases). Germline V CDR1 and CDR2: MNHEY, SVGAGI. The CDR3 runs to 14 residues. V was trimmed by 10 bases and J by 7 bases, leaving 17 bases between them. CDR3 residues: CATTWGDGNSPLHF. CDR3 DNA: TGTGCCACGACTTGGGGGGACGGGAATTCACCCCTCCACTTT.

The chain joins TRBV27 to TRBJ1-1; D possibly corresponds to TRBD1 (5 bases). The CDR3 length is 14 residues. Germline values: CDR1 MNHEY, CDR2 SMNVEV (reference sequence). Trimming left V 4 bases short and J 2 bases short, with 11 bases between. This CDR3 reads CASSSGDPNTEAFF. The DNA for the CDR3 is TGTGCCAGCAGTTCGGGGGATCCAAACACTGAAGCTTTCTTT.

The chain links TRBV6-1 to TRBJ1-3; possible D gene TRBD1, 6 bases. The V end lost 2 bases, the J end lost 0 bases, and 8 bases lay between the germline ends. This CDR3 is built from 15 residues. Germline V gene sequence: CDR1 MNHNS, CDR2 SASEGT. The CDR3 DNA sequence: TGTGCCAGCAGTGAAACAGGGAACTCTGGAAACACCATATATTTT. As protein: CASSETGNSGNTIYF.

J is TRBJ2-2 and V is TRBV4-3, with 8 bases lining up with TRBD1. The CDR3 sequence is 15 residues long. V lost 4 bases to trimming and J lost 2 bases; unmatched junction nucleotides: 3. Germline CDR1 is LGHNA and CDR2 is YSLEER. CDR3 sequence (DNA): TGCGCCAGCAGCCCCCAGGGGGCCAACACCGGGGAGCTGTTTTTT. Translating it yields CASSPQGANTGELFF.

This clone was picked up one time. J is TRBJ2-5 and V is TRBV3-1 (or the pseudogene TRBV3-2); TRBD2 agrees at 10 bases. The CDR3 is made up of 16 amino acids. The junction had 7 bases not matched to a gene; V was cut back by 2 bases and J by 4 bases. Looked up from germline, CDR1 is LGHDT and CDR2 is YNNKEL (reference sequence). In DNA, the CDR3 is TGTGCCAGCAGCCAACGAATAGCGGGGGGAGGAGAGACCCAGTACTTC. Its translation is CASSQRIAGGGETQYF.

This rearrangement joins TRBV19 to TRBJ2-1; 16 nucleotides align to TRBD2. Germline V lookup: CDR1 LNHDA, CDR2 SQIVND (reference sequence). Trimming at V came to 5 bases and at J to 12 bases, leaving 7 bases not matched to a gene. This CDR3 contains 15 residues. The CDR3 DNA follows: TGTGCCAGTAGTCAGGGACTAGCGGGGGGGTTTAGGCAGTTCTTC. This encodes CASSQGLAGGFRQFF.

The chain joins TRBV10-1 to TRBJ2-5; 8 nucleotides agree with TRBD2. CDR3 size: 16 residues. Germline V gene data show CDR1 as WNHNN and CDR2 as SYGVQD (reference sequence). V trimming: 2 bases; J trimming: 3 bases; junction bases outside the gene matches: 8. Here the CDR3 DNA reads TGCGCCAGCAGTGAGAGGTTGCGGGGGGCCAAAGAGACCCAGTACTTC. It encodes CASSERLRGAKETQYF.

The CDR3 nucleotides are TGTGCCAGCAGCTCGACAGGGCCCGAGCAGTACTTC. Translated: CASSSTGPEQYF. The genes are TRBV11-3 and TRBJ2-7; 7 nucleotides agree with TRBD1. This CDR3 spans 12 amino acids. V was pared by 4 bases and J by 6 bases, with 3 bases of the junction left unmatched. Per the germline V gene, CDR1 is SGHNT and CDR2 is YENEEA.

The chain employs TRBV18 and TRBJ1-6; TRBD1 agrees at 7 bases. This CDR3 region has 16 residues. The V gene end was trimmed by 6 bases and the J gene end by 4 bases; junction bases not matched to a gene: 9. The germline V gene has CDR1 KGHSH and CDR2 LQKENI. The CDR3 loop reads CASSPLDRFYNSPLHF. The CDR3 nucleotides read TGTGCCAGCTCCCCGTTGGACAGGTTTTATAATTCACCCCTCCACTTT.

The CDR3 sequence: CASSLEESSYEQYF. DNA of the CDR3: TGTGCCAGCAGCTTGGAGGAGAGCTCCTACGAGCAGTACTTC. This chain joins TRBV5-4 and TRBJ2-7, with D hard to call. V was shortened by 0 bases and J by 0 bases, with 7 bases between the two germline ends. The CDR3 is made up of 14 amino acids. Per the germline V gene, CDR1 is SGHNT and CDR2 is YYREEE (reference sequence).

The rearrangement uses TRBV4-1 and TRBJ2-5, with 7 bases that match TRBD1. V gave up 2 bases and J gave up 3 bases; unmatched junction bases: 6. This CDR3 comprises 15 residues. CDR1 MGHRA and CDR2 YSYEKL come from the germline V gene. CDR3 region: CASSQRDSREETQYF. In nucleotides, the CDR3 is TGCGCCAGCAGCCAACGGGACAGTAGAGAAGAGACCCAGTACTTC.

The chain is built from TRBV5-1 and TRBJ2-6; 7 positions match TRBD1. Germline lookup yields CDR1 SGHRS and CDR2 YFSETQ. The J segment lost 2 bases and the V segment lost 0 bases, leaving 2 bases of the junction unmatched. The CDR3 totals 16 residues. CDR3 DNA sequence: TGCGCCAGCAGCTTGGCCACAGGGGCTGGGGCCAACGTCCTGACTTTC. This sequence encodes CASSLATGAGANVLTF.

This chain joins TRBV1 and TRBJ1-1. TRBV1 is flagged as a pseudogene. The length of the CDR3 is 17 residues. In DNA, the CDR3 is TGCACCAGCAGCCAAGATATCCCCCCGGGAACGAACACTGAAGCTTTCTTT. This codes for CTSSQDIPPGTNTEAFF.